Sequencing of this T cell receptor (beta chain) was carried out in a study of blood T cells in healthy people across ages. Whole-study results and caveats: Age showed a roughly linear inverse relationship with TCR beta diversity per million T cells.

Primers used in a second PCR of roughly 7 to 11 cycles were a sample-barcoded 5' primer and a J-beta primer mix. Each sample yielded at least 2.5 million CDR3-containing paired-end reads. TCRdb called the 5' RACE reads again in MiXCR, with one record for every CDR3 protein. The sample carries hundreds of thousands of distinct CDR3 sequences, around 43% recorded once. V shed 3 bases and J shed 5 bases, with 14 bases lying between them. This CDR3 comprises 14 residues. Germline-derived CDR1 and CDR2 are SGHTA and FQGNSA. PBMCs were isolated at a quantity of at least 6 million per sample. A remark on this clonotype: Its antigen is not known.

J is TRBJ2-7 and V is TRBV7-2, with D perhaps matching TRBD1 or TRBD2 (5 bases each). The sequence was obtained from a man at least 80 years old in good health. The sequencing input was blood. The CDR3 protein is CASSLRGFGDEQYF. Here the CDR3 DNA reads TGTGCCAGCAGCTTGAGGGGCTTTGGAGACGAGCAGTACTTC.